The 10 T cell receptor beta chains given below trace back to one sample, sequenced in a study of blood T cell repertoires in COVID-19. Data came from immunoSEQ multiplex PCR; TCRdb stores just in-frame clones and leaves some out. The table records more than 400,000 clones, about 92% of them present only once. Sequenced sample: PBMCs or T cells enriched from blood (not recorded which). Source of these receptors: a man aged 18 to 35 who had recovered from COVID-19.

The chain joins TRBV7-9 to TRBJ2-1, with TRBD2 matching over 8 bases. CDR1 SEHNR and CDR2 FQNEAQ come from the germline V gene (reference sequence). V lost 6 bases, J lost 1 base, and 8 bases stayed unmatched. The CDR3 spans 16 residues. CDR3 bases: TGTGCCAGCAGTCGTGGAGCGGGAGTTTCCTACAATGAGCAGTTCTTC. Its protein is CASSRGAGVSYNEQFF.

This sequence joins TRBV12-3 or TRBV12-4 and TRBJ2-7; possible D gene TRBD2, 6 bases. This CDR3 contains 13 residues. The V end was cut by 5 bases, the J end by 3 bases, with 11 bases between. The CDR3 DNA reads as TGTGCCAGCAGTCTTAGCGGATACTACGAGCAGTACTTC. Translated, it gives CASSLSGYYEQYF.

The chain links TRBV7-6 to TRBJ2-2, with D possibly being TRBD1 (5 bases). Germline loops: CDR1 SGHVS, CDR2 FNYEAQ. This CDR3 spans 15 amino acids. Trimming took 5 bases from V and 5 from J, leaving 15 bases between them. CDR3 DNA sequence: TGTGCCAGCAGCCCACGCGCAGGGCCTACCGGGGAGCTGTTTTTT. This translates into CASSPRAGPTGELFF.

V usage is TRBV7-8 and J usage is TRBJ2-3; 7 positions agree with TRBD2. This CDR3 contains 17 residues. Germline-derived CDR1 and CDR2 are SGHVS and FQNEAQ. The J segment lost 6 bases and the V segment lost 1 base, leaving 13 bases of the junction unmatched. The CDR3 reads CASSLGSAGVGVDTQYF. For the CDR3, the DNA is TGTGCCAGCAGCTTAGGGTCGGCGGGGGTCGGGGTGGATACGCAGTATTTT.

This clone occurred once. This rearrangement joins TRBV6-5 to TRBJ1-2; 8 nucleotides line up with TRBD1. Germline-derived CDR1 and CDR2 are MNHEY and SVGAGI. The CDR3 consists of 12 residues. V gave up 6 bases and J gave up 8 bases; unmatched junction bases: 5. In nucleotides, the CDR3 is TGTGCCAGCAGGGACAGGGTTTTGGGCTACACCTTC. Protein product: CASRDRVLGYTF.

The CDR3 sequence is CASSMTGAVEQPQHF. The CDR3 coding sequence is TGCGCCAGCAGCATGACAGGCGCGGTAGAGCAGCCCCAGCATTTT. The chain combines TRBV5-1 with TRBJ1-5, with D maybe TRBD1 (6 bases). The V gene lost 4 bases and the J gene lost 7 bases, with 18 bases spanning the gap. The CDR3 is 15 amino acids. Looked up from germline, CDR1 is SGHRS and CDR2 is YFSETQ.

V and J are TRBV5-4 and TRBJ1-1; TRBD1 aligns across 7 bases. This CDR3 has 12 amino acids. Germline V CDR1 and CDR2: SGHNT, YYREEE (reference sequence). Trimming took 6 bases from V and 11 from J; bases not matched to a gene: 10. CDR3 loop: CASTRTGEQAFF. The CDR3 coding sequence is TGTGCCAGCACCCGAACAGGGGAACAGGCTTTCTTT.

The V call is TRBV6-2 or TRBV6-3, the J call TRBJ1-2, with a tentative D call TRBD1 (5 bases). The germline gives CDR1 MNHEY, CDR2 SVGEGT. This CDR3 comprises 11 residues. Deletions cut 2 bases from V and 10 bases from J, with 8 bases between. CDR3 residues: CASSYIQDYTF. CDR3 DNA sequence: TGTGCCAGCAGTTACATACAGGACTACACCTTC.

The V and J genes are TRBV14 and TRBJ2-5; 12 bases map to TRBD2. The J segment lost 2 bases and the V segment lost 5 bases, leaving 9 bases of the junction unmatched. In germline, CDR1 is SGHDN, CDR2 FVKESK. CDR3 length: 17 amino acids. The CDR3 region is CASSSGGTSGSQETQYF. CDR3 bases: TGTGCCAGCAGCAGTGGCGGGACTAGCGGGTCACAAGAGACCCAGTACTTC.

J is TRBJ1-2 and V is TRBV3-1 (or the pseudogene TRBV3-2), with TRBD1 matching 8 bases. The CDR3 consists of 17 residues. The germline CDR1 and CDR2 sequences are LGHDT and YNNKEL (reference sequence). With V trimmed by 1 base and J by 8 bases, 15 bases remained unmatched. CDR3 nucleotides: TGTGCCAGCAGCCAAGTCGTCTCCGCCCAGGGGGCTCGGGGCTACACCTTC. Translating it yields CASSQVVSAQGARGYTF.